Below, 9 T cell receptor beta chains from the same sample are listed, as sequenced in a study of blood T cells in healthy people across ages. Sample-barcoded 5' priming and a J-beta primer mix drove a second PCR of roughly 7 to 11 cycles. In TCRdb, the 5' RACE reads were re-called with MiXCR into one record per CDR3 protein. Altogether approximately 800,000 distinct CDR3 sequences are present, 60% to 80% being singletons, with the ten largest covering 28%. What was sequenced was blood. Receptors were obtained from a man aged 25-40 years in good health.

This clonotype appeared a few times. The chain uses TRBV29-1 and TRBJ2-3; perhaps TRBD1 as D (6 bases). Trimming cost V 2 bases and J 2 bases, with 11 bases left between them. There are 14 residues in the CDR3. Germline CDR1 and CDR2: SQVTM and ANQGSEA. The CDR3 nucleotides read TGCAGCGTTGAAACGGACAGAGACACAGATACGCAGTATTTT. This encodes CSVETDRDTDTQYF.

DNA for the CDR3: TGTGCCAGTAGTGTTAGCAATCAGCCCCAGCATTTT. It yields the protein CASSVSNQPQHF. The gene calls are TRBV6-2 or TRBV6-3 and TRBJ1-5; no clear D. V lost 9 bases and J 0 bases, leaving 6 bases between the germline ends. The CDR3 length is 12 residues. The V gene's germline CDR1 is MNHEY and CDR2 SVGEGT.

CDR3 in amino acids: CASSLAPGSYNEQYF. Written as DNA, the CDR3 is TGTGCCAGCAGCTTAGCGCCGGGATCCTACAATGAGCAGTACTTC. This chain uses TRBV7-2 with TRBJ2-1; D possibly corresponds to TRBD2 (5 bases). The tail of the sequence fits TRBJ2-7 better, so the J call may be wrong. This CDR3 is 15 amino acids long. Looked up from germline, CDR1 is SGHTA and CDR2 is FQGNSA.

The chain combines TRBV28 with TRBJ2-7, with D unresolved. The DNA end lines up better with TRBJ2-1; the J call may be wrong. Per the germline V gene, CDR1 is MDHEN and CDR2 is SYDVKM. CDR3 length: 15 residues. The CDR3, as DNA: TGTGCCAGCAGTTTACCGAACACACGTCGCCATGAGCAGTTCTTC. Its translation: CASSLPNTRRHEQFF.

The V gene is TRBV6-2 or TRBV6-3, the J gene TRBJ2-2; D remains ambiguous. The V gene's germline CDR1 is MNHEY and CDR2 SVGEGT. V lost 2 bases to trimming and J lost 3 bases, with 4 bases between them. CDR3 length: 13 amino acids. The CDR3, as DNA: TGTGCCAGCAGTTACAGGGACACCGGGGAGCTGTTTTTT. Amino acid sequence: CASSYRDTGELFF.

The chain links TRBV7-2 to TRBJ2-3; perhaps TRBD1 as D (5 bases). CDR1 and CDR2 from the germline V gene are SGHTA and FQGNSA. The CDR3 extends over 14 amino acids. V lost 1 base, J lost 6 bases, and 11 bases lay in between. CDR3 sequence reads: CASSLGPPGDTQYF. In DNA, the CDR3 is TGTGCCAGCAGCTTAGGACCCCCAGGGGATACGCAGTATTTT.

This clonotype showed up just a few times. V is TRBV6-2 or TRBV6-3 and J is TRBJ2-5; D gene uncertain. The germline gives CDR1 MNHEY, CDR2 SVGEGT. This CDR3 is built from 15 residues. V gave up 0 bases and J gave up 7 bases, with 15 bases separating them. Here the CDR3 reads CASSYSVRATRTQYF. The CDR3 DNA follows: TGTGCCAGCAGTTACTCGGTCCGCGCGACGAGGACCCAGTACTTC.

This clonotype was picked up one time. This CDR3 reads CASSRTGSPVGEKLFF. CDR3 DNA: TGCGCCAGCAGCCGTACCGGGAGCCCAGTGGGTGAAAAACTGTTTTTT. The V gene is TRBV5-1, the J gene TRBJ1-4, with no clear D. The CDR3 runs to 16 residues. In germline, CDR1 is SGHRS, CDR2 YFSETQ. The V gene lost 4 bases and the J gene lost 7 bases, with 20 bases spanning the gap.

The V gene is TRBV6-2 or TRBV6-3, the J gene TRBJ2-5; 8 bases agree with TRBD2. Losses at the gene ends were 6 bases for V and 2 bases for J; bases not matched to a gene: 11. Germline lookup yields CDR1 MNHEY and CDR2 SVGEGT. The CDR3 extends over 16 amino acids. The CDR3 loop reads CASSYIQRGIQETQYF. The CDR3, as DNA: TGTGCCAGCAGCTACATCCAGCGGGGGATACAAGAGACCCAGTACTTC.